This TCR beta chain originates from a study of blood T cell repertoires in COVID-19. The table came from immunoSEQ multiplex PCR; TCRdb's copy has only in-frame clones and leaves some out. The table has 100,000 or so clones, 82% seen once. J was trimmed by 6 bases and V by 5 bases; bases with no gene match: 6. Germline loops: CDR1 SNHLY, CDR2 FYNNEI. The CDR3 contains 15 residues. In this sample, this clone turned up a few times. The rearrangement uses TRBV2 and TRBJ2-1; TRBD1 agrees at 11 bases. The material sequenced was peripheral blood. The TCR comes from a man aged 70-80 years with active or convalescent COVID-19. The CDR3 DNA reads TGTGCCAGCAGTCCGGACAGGGGGCGAGTCAATGAGCAGTTCTTC. Translation gives CASSPDRGRVNEQFF.